This T cell receptor (beta chain) was identified in a study of blood T cell repertoires in COVID-19. TCRdb's table, derived via immunoSEQ multiplex PCR, lists solely in-frame clones and lacks some. The sample carries around 100,000 clones, around 82% recorded once. The germline CDR1 and CDR2 sequences are GTSNPN and SVGIG (reference sequence). V lost 0 bases to trimming and J lost 1 base; unmatched junction nucleotides: 4. The CDR3 loop spans 16 amino acids. The TCR sequence derives from a man in his sixties with acute or convalescent COVID-19. The chain carries TRBV30 and TRBJ2-3, with 10 bases aligning to TRBD1. Sequenced: peripheral blood. CDR3 nucleotide sequence: TGTGCCTGGAGTGTAATGGGGACAGGGGGCACAGATACGCAGTATTTT. It encodes CAWSVMGTGGTDTQYF.